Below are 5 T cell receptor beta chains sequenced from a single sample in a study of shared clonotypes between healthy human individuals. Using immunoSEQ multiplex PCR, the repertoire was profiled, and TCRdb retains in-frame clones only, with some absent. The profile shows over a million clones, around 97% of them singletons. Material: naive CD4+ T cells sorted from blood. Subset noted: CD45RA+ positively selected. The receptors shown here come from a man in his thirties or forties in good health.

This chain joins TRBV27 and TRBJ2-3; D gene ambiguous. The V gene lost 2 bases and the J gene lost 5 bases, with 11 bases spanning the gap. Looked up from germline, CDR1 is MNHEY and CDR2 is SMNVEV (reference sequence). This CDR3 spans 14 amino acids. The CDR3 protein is CASSLGAIQDTQYF. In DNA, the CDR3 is TGTGCCAGCAGTTTAGGCGCCATACAAGATACGCAGTATTTT.

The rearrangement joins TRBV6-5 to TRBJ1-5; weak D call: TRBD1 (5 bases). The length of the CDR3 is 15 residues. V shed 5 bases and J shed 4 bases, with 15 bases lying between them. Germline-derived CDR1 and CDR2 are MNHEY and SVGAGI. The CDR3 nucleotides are TGTGCCAGCAGTACTGGGTGGGGGGAGAATCAGCCCCAGCATTTT. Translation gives CASSTGWGENQPQHF.

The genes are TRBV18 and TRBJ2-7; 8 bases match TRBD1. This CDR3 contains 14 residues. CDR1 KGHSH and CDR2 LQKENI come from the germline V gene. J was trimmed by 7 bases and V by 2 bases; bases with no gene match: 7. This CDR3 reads CASSPRTGTSEQYF. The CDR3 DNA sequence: TGTGCCAGCTCACCAAGGACAGGGACCTCTGAGCAGTACTTC.

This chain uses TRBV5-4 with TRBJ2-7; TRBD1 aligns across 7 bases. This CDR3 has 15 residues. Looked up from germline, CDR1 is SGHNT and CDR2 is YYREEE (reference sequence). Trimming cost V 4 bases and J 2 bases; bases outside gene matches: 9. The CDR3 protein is CASSKTGVGPYEQYF. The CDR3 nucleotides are TGTGCCAGCAGCAAAACAGGGGTGGGTCCCTACGAGCAGTACTTC.

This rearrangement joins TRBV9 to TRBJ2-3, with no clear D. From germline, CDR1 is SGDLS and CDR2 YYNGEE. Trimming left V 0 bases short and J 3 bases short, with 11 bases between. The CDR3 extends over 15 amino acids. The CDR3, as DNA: TGTGCCAGCAGCGTAGGGGTCAAGGGAACAGATACGCAGTATTTT. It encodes CASSVGVKGTDTQYF.